Shown below are 18 T cell receptor beta chains from a single sample sequenced in a study of Graves' ophthalmopathy and Graves' hyperthyroidism. As the template, RNA transcripts were used to amplify TCR beta CDR3 regions. RT-PCR was first run with HTBI primers, then multiplex PCR in a second round. TCRdb ran MiXCR on the multiplex PCR reads and lists one entry per CDR3 protein. The table records some 250,000 distinct CDR3 sequences, around 42% of them present only once. Sequencing was done on a sample of peripheral blood. The receptors were sampled from an adult man with Graves' ophthalmopathy.

The chain has TRBV20-1 and TRBJ2-7; D remains ambiguous. V lost 3 bases, J lost 0 bases, and 18 bases lay in between. The germline gives CDR1 DFQATT, CDR2 SNEGSKA (reference sequence). The CDR3 is made up of 16 amino acids. In DNA, the CDR3 is TGCAGTGCTAGCGGCCAATTGACCGAGAGCTCCTACGAGCAGTACTTC. Protein: CSASGQLTESSYEQYF.

This clonotype has only a few counts. The chain joins TRBV10-3 to TRBJ2-5, with TRBD2 identical over 11 bases. CDR1 is ENHRY, CDR2 SYGVKD, per germline. This CDR3 region has 18 residues. V gave up 0 bases and J gave up 2 bases; unmatched junction bases: 8. CDR3 amino acids: CAISESSSGRRGQETQYF. CDR3 DNA: TGTGCCATCAGTGAGTCGTCTAGCGGGAGGAGGGGGCAAGAGACCCAGTACTTC.

The chain joins TRBV2 to TRBJ2-3; TRBD1 matches 7 bases. The CDR3 sequence is 14 residues long. The junction had 8 bases not matched to a gene; V was cut back by 6 bases and J by 5 bases. Germline CDR1 and CDR2: SNHLY and FYNNEI. The CDR3: CASSFDRVEDTQYF. The CDR3 bases are TGTGCCAGCAGCTTCGACAGGGTGGAAGATACGCAGTATTTT.

The V gene is TRBV2, the J gene TRBJ2-5; 8 bases are shared with TRBD1. The CDR3 covers 14 residues. V shed 4 bases, J shed 5 bases, and the junction held 6 bases outside the gene matches. Germline CDR1 reads SNHLY; CDR2 reads FYNNEI. The CDR3 region is CASSGTGPRETQYF. The CDR3 bases are TGTGCCAGCAGTGGGACAGGGCCCCGGGAGACCCAGTACTTC.

This clonotype appeared a single time. The rearrangement uses TRBV6-5 and TRBJ2-5; TRBD2 might be the D (5 bases). Between the trimmed V and J ends, which lost 8 bases and 1 base, there was a span of 14 bases. In germline, CDR1 is MNHEY, CDR2 SVGAGI. This CDR3 is 14 amino acids long. This chain's CDR3 is CASSPSLCQETQYF. The CDR3 DNA sequence: TGTGCCAGCTCCCCTAGCCTATGCCAAGAGACCCAGTACTTC.

This clonotype was seen more than once but under ten times. V usage is TRBV7-8 and J usage is TRBJ2-2, with D possibly matching TRBD1 (6 bases). Germline V gene lookup returns CDR1 SGHVS and CDR2 FQNEAQ. V lost 5 bases and J lost 4, with 20 bases in between. This CDR3 has 17 amino acids. The CDR3 region is CASSPKGVQGSTGELFF. The CDR3 nucleotides read TGTGCCAGCAGCCCCAAGGGGGTACAGGGATCCACCGGGGAGCTGTTTTTT.

The rearrangement joins TRBV5-1 to TRBJ2-7; 7 bases are shared with TRBD1. The V segment lost 0 bases and the J segment 2 bases; nucleotides outside the gene matches: 5. This CDR3 contains 15 residues. The germline gives CDR1 SGHRS, CDR2 YFSETQ. CDR3 in amino acids: CASSLETGMAYEQYF. CDR3 in DNA: TGCGCCAGCAGCTTGGAGACAGGGATGGCCTACGAGCAGTACTTC.

V usage is TRBV9 and J usage is TRBJ1-6; D remains ambiguous. Germline V gene data show CDR1 as SGDLS and CDR2 as YYNGEE. The V and J ends lost 4 bases and 9 bases respectively, with 17 bases between them. The length of the CDR3 is 15 residues. CDR3 nucleotides: TGTGCCAGCAGCCACATGGCGATCGGCGCTTCACCCCTCCACTTT. Amino acid sequence: CASSHMAIGASPLHF.

This clonotype was detected ten times or more. This sequence joins TRBV20-1 and TRBJ1-1; TRBD1 agrees at 9 bases. V shed 4 bases and J 6 bases; nucleotides not matched to a gene: 9. The CDR3 is 14 residues long. CDR1 is DFQATT, CDR2 SNEGSKA, per germline (reference sequence). This chain's CDR3 is CSAKTGQGDPEAFF. Written as DNA, the CDR3 is TGCAGTGCTAAGACGGGACAGGGTGACCCTGAAGCTTTCTTT.

The chain is built from TRBV7-2 and TRBJ1-4; TRBD1 is a possible D gene (6 bases). The CDR3 is 13 residues long. CDR1 and CDR2 (germline): SGHTA, FQGNSA. Trimming pared 5 bases from V and 7 bases from J, leaving 11 bases between. CDR3 residues: CASSDAGVEKLFF. In nucleotides, the CDR3 is TGTGCCAGCAGCGATGCAGGGGTTGAAAAACTGTTTTTT.

The V and J genes are TRBV5-1 and TRBJ2-5; D is possibly TRBD1 or TRBD2 (5 bases each). The CDR3 has 14 residues. Trimming stripped 3 bases from V and 2 bases from J, with 11 bases between. CDR1 and CDR2 (germline): SGHRS, YFSETQ. CDR3 amino acids: CASSSGAVQETQYF. The DNA of the CDR3 is TGCGCCAGCAGCTCCGGGGCGGTACAAGAGACCCAGTACTTC.

The V call is TRBV7-8, the J call TRBJ2-7; maybe TRBD2 (5 bases). The ends were cut back, 1 base at V and 0 bases at J, with 7 bases in the middle. The germline gives CDR1 SGHVS, CDR2 FQNEAQ. The CDR3 runs 14 residues. CDR3 sequence reads: CASSLGTFSYEQYF. The DNA for the CDR3 is TGTGCCAGCAGCTTAGGGACTTTCTCCTACGAGCAGTACTTC.

This clonotype came up a few times. The chain combines TRBV29-1 with TRBJ1-2, with D perhaps matching TRBD1 (5 bases). The CDR3 is made up of 12 amino acids. The germline CDR1 and CDR2 sequences are SQVTM and ANQGSEA. Trimming cost V 5 bases and J 8 bases, with 15 bases left between them. The CDR3 sequence: CSVQRGPYGYTF. The CDR3 nucleotides are TGCAGCGTTCAAAGGGGCCCCTACGGCTACACCTTC.

This clonotype was observed a handful of times. The rearrangement links TRBV6-1 to TRBJ1-3; D uncertain. Trimming pared 7 bases from V and 4 bases from J, leaving 14 bases between. CDR3 length: 14 residues. Germline CDR1 and CDR2: MNHNS and SASEGT. The CDR3 reads CASMLSDGGNTIYF. The CDR3 nucleotides are TGTGCCAGCATGCTATCGGACGGAGGAAACACCATATATTTT.

In the case of this clonotype: A much larger clone is a single base away; this may be a read error. The chain is built from TRBV10-3 and TRBJ1-6; no reliable D call. Germline CDR1 and CDR2: ENHRY and SYGVKD. The CDR3 is 15 amino acids. The CDR3 DNA is TGTGCCGTCAGTGAGTCGAGACAACATAATTCACCCCTCCACTTT. Translated: CAVSESRQHNSPLHF.

The chain is built from TRBV9 and TRBJ2-5, with 8 bases fitting TRBD2. The J segment lost 4 bases and the V segment lost 3 bases, leaving 8 bases of the junction unmatched. The CDR3 spans 15 residues. Per the germline V gene, CDR1 is SGDLS and CDR2 is YYNGEE. CDR3 bases: TGTGCCAGCAGCGAGGTCAGCGGGGGTGGAGAGACCCAGTACTTC. This gives the protein CASSEVSGGGETQYF.

This rearrangement joins TRBV5-5 to TRBJ2-2; weak D call: TRBD2 (6 bases). Germline V gene sequence: CDR1 SGHKS, CDR2 YYEKEE (reference sequence). V dropped 2 bases and J dropped 4 bases, with 9 bases sitting between them. The CDR3 loop spans 14 amino acids. The CDR3 protein is CASSFTGATGELFF. The CDR3 nucleotides read TGTGCCAGCAGCTTTACGGGAGCCACCGGGGAGCTGTTTTTT.

The rearrangement uses TRBV9 and TRBJ2-3; D gene uncertain. Germline loops: CDR1 SGDLS, CDR2 YYNGEE. V lost 5 bases and J lost 10, with 8 bases in between. The CDR3 runs to 10 residues. The CDR3 bases are TGTGCCAGCAGGGGCGGTCCGCAGTATTTT. Translated: CASRGGPQYF.